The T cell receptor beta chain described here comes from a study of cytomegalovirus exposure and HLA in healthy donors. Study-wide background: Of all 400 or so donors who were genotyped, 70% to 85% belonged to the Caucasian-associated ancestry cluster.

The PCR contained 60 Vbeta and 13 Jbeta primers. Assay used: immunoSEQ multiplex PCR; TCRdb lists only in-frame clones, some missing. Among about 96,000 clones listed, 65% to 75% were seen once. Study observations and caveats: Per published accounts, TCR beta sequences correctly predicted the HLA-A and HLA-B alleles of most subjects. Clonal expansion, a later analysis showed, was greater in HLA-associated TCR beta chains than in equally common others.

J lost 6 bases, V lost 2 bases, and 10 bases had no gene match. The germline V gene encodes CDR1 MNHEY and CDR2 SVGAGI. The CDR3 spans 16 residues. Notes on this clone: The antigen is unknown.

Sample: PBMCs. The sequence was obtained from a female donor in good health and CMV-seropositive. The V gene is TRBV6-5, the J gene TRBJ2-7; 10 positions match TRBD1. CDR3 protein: CASSYPRDRGGSEQYF. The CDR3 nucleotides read TGTGCCAGCAGTTACCCCCGGGACAGGGGAGGTTCCGAGCAGTACTTC.